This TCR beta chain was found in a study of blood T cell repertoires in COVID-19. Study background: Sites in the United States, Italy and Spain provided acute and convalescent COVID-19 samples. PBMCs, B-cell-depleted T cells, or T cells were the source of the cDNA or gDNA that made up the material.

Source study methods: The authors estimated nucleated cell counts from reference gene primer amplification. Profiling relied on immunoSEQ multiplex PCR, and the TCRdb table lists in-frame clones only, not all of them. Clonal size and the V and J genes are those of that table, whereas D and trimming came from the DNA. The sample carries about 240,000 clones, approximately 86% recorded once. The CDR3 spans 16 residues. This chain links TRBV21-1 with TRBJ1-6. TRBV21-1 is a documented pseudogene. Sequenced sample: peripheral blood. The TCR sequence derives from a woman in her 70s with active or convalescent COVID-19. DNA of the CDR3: TGTGCCAGCAGTCCGGAGAAAGGTTCCTATAATTCACCCCTCCACTTT. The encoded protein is CASSPEKGSYNSPLHF.